This T cell receptor (beta chain) was sequenced for a study of blood T cell repertoires in COVID-19. Assay: immunoSEQ multiplex PCR; the TCRdb copy retains only in-frame clones and omits some. There are more than 95,000 clones in the sample; around 86% occur only once, and 25% to 30% lies in the top ten. This clonotype was sampled from a woman older than 75 with acute or convalescent COVID-19. Material for sequencing was peripheral blood.

The CDR3 is CASSPRRTEQVIETQYF. The CDR3 DNA is TGTGCCAGCAGCCCAAGAAGGACAGAGCAGGTAATAGAGACCCAGTACTTC. The chain combines TRBV7-9 with TRBJ2-5, with D possibly being TRBD1 (6 bases). Germline-derived CDR1 and CDR2 are SEHNR and FQNEAQ (reference sequence). V lost 5 bases, J lost 4 bases, and 23 bases lay in between. This CDR3 is built from 17 residues.